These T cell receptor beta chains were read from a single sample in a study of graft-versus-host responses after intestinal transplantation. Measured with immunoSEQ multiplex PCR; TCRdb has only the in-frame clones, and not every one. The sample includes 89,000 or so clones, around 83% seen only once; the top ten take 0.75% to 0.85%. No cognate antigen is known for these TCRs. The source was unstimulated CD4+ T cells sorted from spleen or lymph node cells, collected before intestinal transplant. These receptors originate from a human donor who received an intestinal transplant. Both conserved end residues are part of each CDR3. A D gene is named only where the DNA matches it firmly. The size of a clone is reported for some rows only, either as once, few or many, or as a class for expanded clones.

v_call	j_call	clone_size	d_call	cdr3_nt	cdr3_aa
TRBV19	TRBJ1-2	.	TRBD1	TGTGCCAGTAGTATCGGACAGGGGAAGGGTGGCTACACCTTC	CASSIGQGKGGYTF
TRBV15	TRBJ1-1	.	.	TGTGCCACCAGCAGAGAAGGAGGTGGCACTGAAGCTTTCTTT	CATSREGGGTEAFF
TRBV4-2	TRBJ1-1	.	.	TGTGCCAGCAGCCAAGATTTGGGAGCGGGAACTGAAGCTTTCTTT	CASSQDLGAGTEAFF
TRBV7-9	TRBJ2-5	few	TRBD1	TGTGCCAGCAGCCTAAACCAGGGGGCCCAAGAGACCCAGTACTTC	CASSLNQGAQETQYF
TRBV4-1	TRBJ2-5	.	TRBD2	TGCGCCAGCAGCCAGGGACTAGCGGGGTATGTGGAGACCCAGTACTTC	CASSQGLAGYVETQYF
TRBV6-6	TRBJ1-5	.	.	TGTGCCAGCACCCCAAAGGGCCAGGGCCATCAGCCCCAGCATTTT	CASTPKGQGHQPQHF
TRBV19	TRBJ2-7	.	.	TGTGCCAGTAGTGTGCGCGGAGCCAACTACGAGCAGTACTTC	CASSVRGANYEQYF
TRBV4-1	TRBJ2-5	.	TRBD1	TGCGCCAGCAGCCGGGACCGGGACAGGGTTGAGACCCAGTACTTC	CASSRDRDRVETQYF
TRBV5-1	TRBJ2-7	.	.	TGCGCCAGCAGCTTGGTGCCGCCTCCTGCGGTCTCCTACGAGCAGTACTTC	CASSLVPPPAVSYEQYF
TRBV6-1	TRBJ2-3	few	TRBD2	TGTGCCAGCAGTGAAGGGACTAGCGCCTTCACAGATACGCAGTATTTT	CASSEGTSAFTDTQYF
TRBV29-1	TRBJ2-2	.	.	TGCAGCGTTGGCCTGGACTGGGGAGATACCGGGGAGCTGTTTTTT	CSVGLDWGDTGELFF
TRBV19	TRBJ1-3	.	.	TGTGCCAGTAGTTTTTCCGTCGGAAACACCATATATTTT	CASSFSVGNTIYF
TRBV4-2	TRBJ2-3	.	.	TGTGCCAGCAGCCAAGATGGGTGGAACAGGGCAGATACGCAGTATTTT	CASSQDGWNRADTQYF
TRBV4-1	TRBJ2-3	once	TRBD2	TGCGCCAGCAGCCAGAAGGCAATAGCGGGGGGTATAAGCACAGATACGCAGTATTTT	CASSQKAIAGGISTDTQYF
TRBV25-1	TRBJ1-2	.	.	TGTGCCAGCAGTGATGGTGGCTCGAGCTACACCTTC	CASSDGGSSYTF
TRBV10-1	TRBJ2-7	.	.	TGCGCCAGCAGCCACTCAGCGGGTGGCCTCGAGCAGTACTTC	CASSHSAGGLEQYF
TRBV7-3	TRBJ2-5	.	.	TGTGCCAGCAGCATAACCGGGGGGCGGGAGACCCAGTACTTC	CASSITGGRETQYF
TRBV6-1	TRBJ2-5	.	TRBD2	TGTGCCAGCAGTGAACTGTCTCTAGCGGGGGGCATTGAGACCCAGTACTTC	CASSELSLAGGIETQYF
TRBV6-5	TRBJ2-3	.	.	TGTGCCAGCAGTGACCCAAGGGGTACGCAGTATTTT	CASSDPRGTQYF
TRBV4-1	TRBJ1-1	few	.	TGCGCCAGCAGCCAACAGGGAGGGCTAACTGAAGCTTTCTTT	CASSQQGGLTEAFF
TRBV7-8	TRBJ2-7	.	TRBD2	TGTGCCAGCAGCCCGAGCCCCACTAGCGGGAAAGACGAGCAGTACTTC	CASSPSPTSGKDEQYF
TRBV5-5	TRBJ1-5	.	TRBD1	TGTGCCAGCAGCTACTTACAGGGGGATCAGCCCCAGCATTTT	CASSYLQGDQPQHF
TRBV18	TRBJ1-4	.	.	TGTGCCAGCTCACCACCGCCAGTTCCTGAAAAACTGTTTTTT	CASSPPPVPEKLFF
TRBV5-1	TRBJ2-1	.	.	TGCGCCAGCAGCTTACCGGGACAAGGGTTCAATGAGCAGTTCTTC	CASSLPGQGFNEQFF
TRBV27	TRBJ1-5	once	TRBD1	TGTGCCAGCAGTACTATTTACAGGGGGGATCAGCCCCAGCATTTT	CASSTIYRGDQPQHF
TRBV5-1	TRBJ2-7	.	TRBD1	TGCGCCAGCAGCTTGGTGGGACAGGGATCCTACGAGCAGTACTTC	CASSLVGQGSYEQYF
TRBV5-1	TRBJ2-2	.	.	TGCGCCAGCAGCTTAGGAGCGGCGCGGTACACCGGGGAGCTGTTTTTT	CASSLGAARYTGELFF
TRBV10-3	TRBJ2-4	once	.	TGTGCCATCAGTGAATCCTCGTTGAGTCCGGGCATTCAGTACTTC	CAISESSLSPGIQYF
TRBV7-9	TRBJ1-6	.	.	TGTGCCAGCAGCTTAGCTGGGGCTACGGGGGGTTCACCCCTCCACTTT	CASSLAGATGGSPLHF
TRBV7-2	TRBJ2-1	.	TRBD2	TGTGCCAGCAGCTTACAAGCGGGAAAGAATGAGCAGTTCTTC	CASSLQAGKNEQFF
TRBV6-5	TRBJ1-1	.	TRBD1	TGTGCCAGCAGTCCCCGGACAGGGCTTCAAGCTTTCTTT	CASSPRTGLQAFF
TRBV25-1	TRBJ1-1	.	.	TGTGCCAGCCGCGGTGGCCCTTATGAAGCTTTCTTT	CASRGGPYEAFF
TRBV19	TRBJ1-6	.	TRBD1	TGTGCCAGTAGTGCTCAGGGGGCTCCTACCGGTGGTTCACCCCTCCACTTT	CASSAQGAPTGGSPLHF
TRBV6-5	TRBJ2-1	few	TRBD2	TGTGCCAGCAGTCGGACTAGCGGGAGTAACTATGAGCAGTTCTTC	CASSRTSGSNYEQFF
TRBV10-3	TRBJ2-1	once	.	TGTGCCATCAGTGACTCGCTAGTATACTCCTACAATGAGCAGTTCTTC	CAISDSLVYSYNEQFF
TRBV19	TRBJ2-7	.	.	TGTGCCAGTAGTATTCAAAGGGGGGGGGCCTACGAGCAGTACTTC	CASSIQRGGAYEQYF
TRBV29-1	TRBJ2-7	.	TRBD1	TGCAGCGTTGACCTTGGGACAGAGGAGCAGTACTTC	CSVDLGTEEQYF
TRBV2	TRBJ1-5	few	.	TGTGCCAGCAGTGCCAGGGGATATCAGCCCCAGCATTTT	CASSARGYQPQHF
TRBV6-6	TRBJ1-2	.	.	TGTGCCAGCAGCGAAACAGGAGATTATGGCTACACCTTC	CASSETGDYGYTF
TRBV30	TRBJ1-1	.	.	TGTGCCTGGAGTGCCCGCCGAACAGGGAACACTGAAGCTTTCTTT	CAWSARRTGNTEAFF
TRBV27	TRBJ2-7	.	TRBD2	TGTGCCAGCAGGGGACTAGCGGGGAATTACGAGCAGTACTTC	CASRGLAGNYEQYF
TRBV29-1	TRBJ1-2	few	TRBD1	TGCAGCGCAGGGACAGGGAATGGCTACACCTTC	CSAGTGNGYTF
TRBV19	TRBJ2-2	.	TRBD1	TGTGCCACCTATCTCACAGGGGTGACCGGGGAGCTGTTTTTT	CATYLTGVTGELFF
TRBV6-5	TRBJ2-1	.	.	TGTGCCAGCAGTAGACCGACTCGTGACAATGAGCAGTTCTTC	CASSRPTRDNEQFF
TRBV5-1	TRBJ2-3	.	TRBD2	TGCGCCAGCAGCTTAATAGCGGGAGATACAGATACGCAGTATTTT	CASSLIAGDTDTQYF
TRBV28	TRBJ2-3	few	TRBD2	TGTGCCAGCAGTGCGCCGGCTAGCGGGAGTAGAGATACGCAGTATTTT	CASSAPASGSRDTQYF
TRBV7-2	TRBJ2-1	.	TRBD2	TGTGCCAGCAGCTTAGGGGGTAGCGGGGGATACAATGAGCAGTTCTTC	CASSLGGSGGYNEQFF